These 21 T cell receptor beta chains originate from one sample sequenced in a study of blood T cell repertoires in COVID-19. Produced via immunoSEQ multiplex PCR; TCRdb's table is partial and in-frame only. The data hold some 180,000 clones, with roughly 85% observed a single time. What was sequenced was PBMCs or T cells enriched from blood (not recorded which). Receptors originate from a man aged 35-49 years who had recovered from COVID-19.

J is TRBJ2-1 and V is TRBV13, with 12 bases identical to TRBD2. The CDR3 is made up of 15 amino acids. The germline V gene has CDR1 PRHDT and CDR2 FYEKMQ (reference sequence). V dropped 10 bases and J dropped 7; count of bases not matched to a gene: 11. CDR3 nucleotide sequence: TGTGCCACCCACCAATCAGGGACTAGCGGGAATGAGCAGTTCTTC. It encodes CATHQSGTSGNEQFF.

The CDR3 DNA sequence: TGTGCCAGCAGCCTCACAACGTCAACTAATGAAAAACTGTTTTTT. This codes for CASSLTTSTNEKLFF. The genes are TRBV5-4 and TRBJ1-4; D gene uncertain. Trimming took off 4 bases at V and 0 bases at J, with 10 bases between the two ends. CDR1 SGHNT and CDR2 YYREEE come from the germline V gene (reference sequence). CDR3 length: 15 amino acids. Looking up the rest from reference TRBV5-4 and TRBJ1-4 gives the full variable domain: ETGVTQSPTHLIKTRGQQVTLRCSSQSGHNTVSWYQQALGQGPQFIFQYYREEENGRGNFPPRFSGLQFPNYSSELNVNALELDDSALYLCASSLTTSTNEKLFFGSGTQLSVL.

The chain uses TRBV24-1 and TRBJ2-2; 14 bases fit TRBD2. V shed 4 bases and J 5 bases; nucleotides not matched to a gene: 8. Germline CDR1 KGHDR, CDR2 SFDVKD. The CDR3 runs 18 residues. CDR3 loop: CATSDTTGTSGRTGELFF. DNA for the CDR3: TGTGCCACCAGTGACACGACGGGGACTAGCGGGAGAACCGGGGAGCTGTTTTTT.

The chain carries TRBV4-1 and TRBJ1-4; maybe TRBD1 (6 bases). Germline V lookup: CDR1 MGHRA, CDR2 YSYEKL. V dropped 5 bases and J dropped 3 bases, with 13 bases sitting between them. The CDR3 loop spans 15 amino acids. The DNA of the CDR3 is TGCGCCAGCAGCGTCCCGGGACAAGCTAATGAAAAACTGTTTTTT. It encodes CASSVPGQANEKLFF.

The chain joins TRBV23-1 to TRBJ1-1, with 8 bases identical to TRBD1. TRBV23-1 is classed as an ORF, of uncertain function. The V and J ends lost 2 bases and 0 bases, in that order; junction bases with no gene match: 5. This CDR3 is built from 16 residues. In DNA form, the CDR3 reads TGCGCCAGCAGTCAAGAGGACAGGGCGCTGAACACTGAAGCTTTCTTT. Translation: CASSQEDRALNTEAFF.

Here the CDR3 DNA reads TGCGCCAGCAGCTTCGACGCTCAACGGGACTATGGCTACACCTTC. Its protein is CASSFDAQRDYGYTF. This sequence joins TRBV5-1 and TRBJ1-2; D remains unclear. The V gene's germline CDR1 is SGHRS and CDR2 YFSETQ. The CDR3 has 15 residues. Trimming left V 2 bases short and J 3 bases short, with 14 bases between.

The sample holds many counts of this clone. The gene calls are TRBV6-5 and TRBJ2-3, with D perhaps TRBD2 (5 bases). Trimming removed 0 bases from V and 2 bases from J, with 9 bases in between. Germline V gives CDR1 MNHEY, CDR2 SVGAGI. The CDR3 has 15 amino acids. CDR3 sequence: CASSYSEGTTDTQYF. In DNA, the CDR3 is TGTGCCAGCAGTTACTCCGAGGGAACCACAGATACGCAGTATTTT.

This chain joins TRBV30 and TRBJ2-2; 7 bases fit TRBD2. This CDR3 spans 14 amino acids. J lost 5 bases, V lost 8 bases, and 11 bases had no gene match. CDR1 is GTSNPN and CDR2 is SVGIG in the germline V gene (reference sequence). The CDR3 DNA reads as TGTGCCATTGCAAGCGGGGCCCTAACCGGGGAGCTGTTTTTT. This codes for CAIASGALTGELFF.

The gene calls are TRBV5-1 and TRBJ1-6; possibly TRBD1 for D (5 bases). CDR3 length equals 17 residues. Germline-derived CDR1 and CDR2 are SGHRS and YFSETQ. V was cut by 6 bases and J by 6 bases, with 22 bases left in between. CDR3 protein: CASKYGGPGSFNSPLHF. The CDR3 nucleotides read TGCGCCAGCAAGTACGGGGGACCGGGGTCTTTTAATTCACCCCTCCACTTT.

The rearrangement links TRBV5-1 to TRBJ1-2, with D possibly matching TRBD1 (6 bases). The germline CDR1 and CDR2 sequences are SGHRS and YFSETQ. The CDR3 loop spans 16 amino acids. The V end lost 0 bases, the J end lost 5 bases, and 17 bases lay between the germline ends. CDR3 sequence reads: CASSLAEGGPGYGYTF. The CDR3 DNA sequence: TGCGCCAGCAGCTTGGCCGAGGGGGGGCCGGGATATGGCTACACCTTC.

V is TRBV20-1 and J is TRBJ2-7; 7 bases map to TRBD2. The germline gives CDR1 DFQATT, CDR2 SNEGSKA (reference sequence). Losses at the gene ends were 3 bases for V and 5 bases for J; bases not matched to a gene: 10. The CDR3 has 14 amino acids. In nucleotides, the CDR3 is TGCAGTGCTAGTTCCCCCGGGAGGCCCGACGAGCAGTACTTC. Amino acids: CSASSPGRPDEQYF.

This chain uses TRBV19 with TRBJ1-2; weak D call: TRBD1 (5 bases). V shed 0 bases and J shed 5 bases, with 10 bases lying between them. The CDR3 totals 14 residues. Germline assignment: CDR1 LNHDA and CDR2 SQIVND (reference sequence). CDR3 in DNA: TGTGCCAGTAGTATAGATTCAGGGTCGTATGGCTACACCTTC. It is translated as CASSIDSGSYGYTF.

CDR3 loop: CASSVGPGGSEAFF. The CDR3 region has the DNA TGTGCCAGCAGCGTAGGCCCAGGGGGCTCTGAAGCTTTCTTT. The V gene is TRBV9, the J gene TRBJ1-1; TRBD1 aligns across 8 bases. The germline gives CDR1 SGDLS, CDR2 YYNGEE. This CDR3 is 14 amino acids long. With 0 bases clipped from V and 6 bases from J, the junction kept 4 bases outside the gene matches.

This clone was found once. In DNA, the CDR3 is TGTGCCAGCAGCTTGACACCGGGACAGGGGACAGATACGCAGTATTTT. Its protein is CASSLTPGQGTDTQYF. This chain connects TRBV5-4 to TRBJ2-3; 10 nucleotides agree with TRBD1. V was pared by 1 base and J by 3 bases, with 5 bases of the junction left unmatched. In germline, CDR1 is SGHNT, CDR2 YYREEE (reference sequence). This CDR3 has 16 amino acids.

This rearrangement joins TRBV3-1 (or the pseudogene TRBV3-2) to TRBJ2-5; 10 bases align to TRBD1. The length of the CDR3 is 14 residues. With V trimmed by 3 bases and J by 4 bases, 2 bases remained unmatched. The germline V gene has CDR1 LGHDT and CDR2 YNNKEL (reference sequence). The CDR3 bases are TGTGCCAGCAGCCACGGGACAGGGGCAGAGACCCAGTACTTC. Residues: CASSHGTGAETQYF.

This clone was picked up a small number of times. This chain connects TRBV25-1 to TRBJ1-2, with D perhaps matching TRBD1 (5 bases). V was shortened by 2 bases and J by 8 bases, with 9 bases between the two germline ends. Per the germline V gene, CDR1 is MGHDK and CDR2 is SYGVNS. The CDR3 loop spans 12 amino acids. The CDR3 DNA sequence: TGTGCCAGCAGTGAAAGGGGCGCGGGCTACACCTTC. Its translation is CASSERGAGYTF.

This chain joins TRBV19 and TRBJ2-7, with D possibly matching TRBD2 (5 bases). V was pared by 5 bases and J by 5 bases, with 28 bases between. From germline, CDR1 is LNHDA and CDR2 SQIVND (reference sequence). The CDR3 has 18 residues. CDR3 DNA: TGTGCCAGTAGTCCCCTTACGGGTCTAGCCTTCGGACCCGACGAGCAGTACTTC. Its translation: CASSPLTGLAFGPDEQYF.

The genes are TRBV15 and TRBJ2-7; D might be TRBD2 (5 bases). This CDR3 region has 15 residues. From germline, CDR1 is LNHNV and CDR2 YYDKDF (reference sequence). Trimming shortened V by 3 bases and J by 0 bases, and 12 bases separated the two germline ends. The CDR3 DNA sequence: TGTGCCACCAGCAGGAATTGGGAGAACTCCTACGAGCAGTACTTC. Its protein product is CATSRNWENSYEQYF.

The sample holds a few counts of this clone. This chain joins TRBV11-3 and TRBJ1-3; possibly TRBD1 for D (6 bases). This CDR3 region has 16 residues. In germline, CDR1 is SGHNT, CDR2 YENEEA. Trimming shortened V by 5 bases and J by 0 bases, and 14 bases separated the two germline ends. Here the CDR3 reads CASSAHRARSGNTIYF. CDR3 in DNA: TGTGCCAGCAGCGCCCACAGGGCCCGCTCTGGAAACACCATATATTTT.

The rearrangement uses TRBV9 and TRBJ1-6; D is perhaps TRBD1 (6 bases). The V end was cut by 4 bases, the J end by 7 bases, with 15 bases between. The germline V gene has CDR1 SGDLS and CDR2 YYNGEE. The CDR3 sequence is 15 residues long. The CDR3 DNA reads as TGTGCCAGCAGCCATCCCTCGGGGGGCAATTCACCCCTCCACTTT. Translated, it gives CASSHPSGGNSPLHF.

The CDR3 loop is CASSLRGQSGYTF. The CDR3, as DNA: TGTGCCAGCAGCTTAAGGGGCCAGAGTGGCTACACCTTC. The chain links TRBV7-9 to TRBJ1-2, with a possible D match to TRBD1 (5 bases). V lost 2 bases to trimming and J lost 7 bases, with 11 bases between them. The CDR3 contains 13 residues. Germline CDR1 and CDR2: SEHNR and FQNEAQ (reference sequence).